Each of the 14 T cell receptor beta chains below was sequenced from the same sample in a study of regulatory T cells in long-lasting Graves disease. Regarding time point: newly diagnosed GD, antithyroid drugs for less than 3 months. PBMCs provided the RNA from which the TCR library was made. Both iRepertoire HTBI primers and Arm-PCR of CDR3 regions were used to build the TCR beta libraries. TCRdb itself ran the multiplex PCR reads through MiXCR, one entry per CDR3 protein. The sample consists of over 200,000 distinct CDR3 sequences, roughly 18% of them appearing once. These same data were also listed under a study on T cells in Graves' hyperthyroidism and ophthalmopathy.

The specimen was peripheral blood mononuclear cells (PBMCs), collected at new diagnosis, from a patient treated with antithyroid drugs. The receptors shown here come from a woman in her twenties or thirties with Graves disease.

Remarks on this clonotype: A much larger clonotype is one base distant, so this may be a read error. J is TRBJ1-4 and V is TRBV19, with D possibly TRBD1 on 6 matching bases. The ends were cut back, 6 bases at V and 8 bases at J, with 16 bases in the middle. The CDR3 runs 14 residues. Germline-derived CDR1 and CDR2 are LNHDA and SQIVND (reference sequence). The CDR3 sequence: CASSPGTSDEKLFF. Here the CDR3 DNA reads TGTGCCAGTAGCCCCGGGACAAGTGACGAAAAACTGTTTTTT.

Notes on this clonotype: Its ends do not fully match the called genes, so a read error is possible. V usage is TRBV11-2 and J usage is TRBJ1-4, with D unresolved. The CDR3 extends over 14 amino acids. Germline V gene sequence: CDR1 SGHAT, CDR2 FQNNGV. The CDR3 protein is CASSLSQFNEKLSF. The CDR3 DNA sequence: TGTGCCAGCAGCTTATCACAGTTTAATGAAAAACTGTCTTTT.

V gene TRBV7-2 combines with J gene TRBJ2-5; D possibly matches TRBD1 or TRBD2 (5 bases each). V was pared by 6 bases and J by 0 bases, with 14 bases between. The CDR3 loop spans 15 amino acids. Germline lookup yields CDR1 SGHTA and CDR2 FQGNSA. The DNA of the CDR3 is TGTGCCAGCAGACGGGGACCACAAAACCAAGAGACCCAGTACTTC. This translates into CASRRGPQNQETQYF.

This clonotype appeared many times. The chain recombines TRBV10-3 with TRBJ1-1, with 8 bases that match TRBD1. CDR1 ENHRY and CDR2 SYGVKD come from the germline V gene. The V gene end was trimmed by 6 bases and the J gene end by 2 bases; junction bases not matched to a gene: 2. The CDR3 totals 13 residues. CDR3 sequence: CAIRGQANTEAFF. In DNA, the CDR3 is TGTGCCATCAGGGGACAGGCTAACACTGAAGCTTTCTTT.

The chain uses TRBV18 and TRBJ2-1, with D possibly matching TRBD2 (5 bases). V lost 2 bases, J lost 2 bases, and 13 bases lay in between. CDR1 is KGHSH and CDR2 is LQKENI in the germline V gene. This CDR3 region has 16 residues. DNA for the CDR3: TGTGCCAGCTCACCAAGTATAGCGAGGACCTACAATGAGCAGTTCTTC. Translating gives CASSPSIARTYNEQFF.

This clonotype was observed at least ten times. J is TRBJ1-5 and V is TRBV2; tentative D call: TRBD1 (6 bases). This CDR3 spans 13 amino acids. V lost 7 bases, J lost 4 bases, and 11 bases lay in between. Germline lookup yields CDR1 SNHLY and CDR2 FYNNEI. CDR3 protein: CASTGQGNQPQHF. The CDR3 DNA follows: TGTGCCAGCACGGGCCAGGGGAATCAGCCCCAGCATTTT.

At least ten counts were recorded for this clonotype. CDR3 sequence (DNA): TGTGCCAGCAATAAGGCAGACACAGATACGCAGTATTTT. Translated, it gives CASNKADTDTQYF. The rearrangement joins TRBV9 to TRBJ2-3; D is undetermined. Germline V gene sequence: CDR1 SGDLS, CDR2 YYNGEE. The V gene lost 6 bases and the J gene lost 2 bases, with 10 bases spanning the gap. The CDR3 has 13 amino acids. Drawing the rest from reference TRBV9 and TRBJ2-3, the complete variable domain is DSGVTQTPKHLITATGQRVTLRCSPRSGDLSVYWYQQSLDQGLQFLIQYYNGEERAKGNILERFSAQQFPDLHSELNLSSLELGDSALYFCASNKADTDTQYFGPGTRLTVL.

This clonotype has ten or more counts. The chain recombines TRBV20-1 with TRBJ2-3, with 8 bases matching TRBD1. V trimming: 6 bases; J trimming: 2 bases; junction bases outside the gene matches: 7. CDR1 and CDR2 from the germline V gene are DFQATT and SNEGSKA (reference sequence). The CDR3 covers 14 residues. Here the CDR3 reads CSAKTGVFTDTQYF. CDR3 bases: TGCAGTGCCAAGACAGGGGTTTTCACAGATACGCAGTATTTT.

This clonotype was seen at least ten times. This sequence joins TRBV6-2 or TRBV6-3 and TRBJ2-1; 11 bases are a match to TRBD2. The CDR3 contains 19 residues. From germline, CDR1 is MNHEY and CDR2 SVGEGT. J gave up 1 base and V 0 bases, and 8 bases lay outside the gene matches. The CDR3 DNA is TGTGCCAGCAGTTACTCGAGGGCTAGCGGGGGGTCTTCCTACAATGAGCAGTTCTTC. Protein: CASSYSRASGGSSYNEQFF.

This clonotype has at least ten counts. This chain's CDR3 is CASSFGGGLSYNEQFF. For the CDR3, the DNA is TGTGCCAGCAGCTTTGGCGGGGGGCTTTCCTACAATGAGCAGTTCTTC. The V gene is TRBV5-4, the J gene TRBJ2-1; 8 bases are shared with TRBD2. The V and J ends lost 2 bases and 1 base, in that order; junction bases with no gene match: 5. The CDR3 sequence is 16 residues long. Germline CDR1 reads SGHNT; CDR2 reads YYREEE (reference sequence).

A word on this clonotype: One end of the junction varies from germline; a read error may be responsible. The J gene is TRBJ1-1, the V gene TRBV7-9; the D is unclear. CDR1 SEHNR and CDR2 FQNEAQ come from the germline V gene (reference sequence). The CDR3 is 11 residues long. The CDR3 region has the DNA TGTGCCAGCGGCTTGGGTGTTGAAGCTTTCTTT. Protein sequence: CASGLGVEAFF.

Ten or more counts support this clonotype. This sequence joins TRBV5-8 and TRBJ2-1, with D perhaps matching TRBD1 or TRBD2 (5 bases each). The CDR3 is made up of 15 amino acids. Germline V lookup: CDR1 SGHTS, CDR2 YDEGEE. The V and J ends lost 1 base and 2 bases respectively, with 10 bases between them. The CDR3, as DNA: TGTGCCAGCAGCTTGTGGGGGAGCACCTACAATGAGCAGTTCTTC. It encodes CASSLWGSTYNEQFF.

This rearrangement joins TRBV7-3 to TRBJ2-3; TRBD2 matches at 7 bases. CDR1 SGHTA and CDR2 FQGTGA come from the germline V gene. The V segment lost 5 bases and the J segment 2 bases; nucleotides outside the gene matches: 7. CDR3 length: 15 amino acids. The chain's CDR3 is CASSPRLASTDTQYF. The CDR3 nucleotides read TGTGCCAGCAGCCCACGACTAGCCTCCACAGATACGCAGTATTTT.

The table lists this clonotype with many counts. V and J are TRBV5-6 and TRBJ2-5; perhaps TRBD2 as D (5 bases). Trimming left V 4 bases short and J 2 bases short, with 18 bases between. This CDR3 has 16 residues. Germline V gives CDR1 SGHDT, CDR2 YYEEEE. The CDR3 DNA follows: TGTGCCAGCAGCAGGAGGACGACCTCTGGACAAGAGACCCAGTACTTC. Its translation is CASSRRTTSGQETQYF.